These 24 T cell receptor beta chains came from one sample sequenced in a study of T-cell memory formation after mild COVID-19. TCRdb reprocessed the 5' RACE reads with MiXCR, giving one entry per CDR3 protein. The sample holds roughly 110,000 distinct CDR3 sequences; 14% are singletons and the top ten take around two fifths. The sequenced sample was PBMCs or a T cell subset sorted from them (not recorded which). All receptors come from a man younger than 35 who had mild COVID-19 (a few samples of this study predate the infection). Cell type and time point are not known.

The J gene is TRBJ2-7, the V gene TRBV5-1; 7 bases are shared with TRBD1. Germline assignment: CDR1 SGHRS and CDR2 YFSETQ. With V trimmed by 5 bases and J by 2 bases, 7 bases remained unmatched. The length of the CDR3 is 14 residues. The CDR3 coding sequence is TGCGCCAGCAGTAGACAGGGTGATCCCTACGAGCAGTACTTC. Protein: CASSRQGDPYEQYF.

J is TRBJ2-1 and V is TRBV5-1, with 9 bases identical to TRBD1. This CDR3 comprises 15 residues. With V trimmed by 2 bases and J by 9 bases, 9 bases remained unmatched. Germline V lookup: CDR1 SGHRS, CDR2 YFSETQ. The CDR3 DNA follows: TGCGCCAGCAGCTTCCCTCCGACAGGGGGTGGTGAGCAGTTCTTC. Its protein is CASSFPPTGGGEQFF.

The sample holds a few counts of this clonotype. The V gene is TRBV6-6, the J gene TRBJ1-1; the D gene is possibly TRBD1 (5 bases). Germline lookup yields CDR1 MNHNY and CDR2 SVGAGI (reference sequence). The CDR3 consists of 14 residues. Trimming cost V 6 bases and J 4 bases, with 15 bases left between them. CDR3 in amino acids: CASSYGAGITEAFF. The CDR3 coding sequence is TGTGCCAGCAGCTACGGGGCAGGGATCACTGAAGCTTTCTTT.

This clonotype was observed a single time. CDR3 sequence: CASTFAGGNTEAFF. The CDR3 bases are TGTGCCAGCACCTTTGCAGGGGGGAACACTGAAGCTTTCTTT. The chain couples TRBV11-1 to TRBJ1-1; 7 bases fit TRBD1. With 7 bases clipped from V and 1 base from J, the junction kept 6 bases outside the gene matches. CDR3 size: 14 residues. From germline, CDR1 is SGHAT and CDR2 FQDESV (reference sequence).

The chain links TRBV20-1 to TRBJ1-5, with D possibly TRBD1 on 6 matching bases. The V gene lost 5 bases and the J gene lost 0 bases, with 14 bases spanning the gap. Germline CDR1 is DFQATT and CDR2 is SNEGSKA (reference sequence). The CDR3 has 15 residues. The CDR3 DNA follows: TGCAGTGCTCCGGACAGAGCCCATAGCAATCAGCCCCAGCATTTT. It encodes CSAPDRAHSNQPQHF.

A few counts support this clonotype. The chain joins TRBV19 to TRBJ2-2, with unresolved D. Deletions cut 6 bases from V and 0 bases from J, with 11 bases between. Germline CDR1 LNHDA, CDR2 SQIVND (reference sequence). The CDR3 spans 15 residues. CDR3 sequence (DNA): TGTGCCAGTAGCCCAGCTCCCTCGAACACCGGGGAGCTGTTTTTT. Its translation is CASSPAPSNTGELFF.

About this clonotype: A read error may be the cause here, since a much bigger clone is one base away. The rearrangement links TRBV5-1 to TRBJ1-5; no definite D call. Per germline, CDR1 SGHRS and CDR2 YFSETQ. The CDR3 loop spans 13 amino acids. The CDR3 nucleotides are TGCGCCAGCAGCCTTCGACCAGACCAGCACCAGCATTTT. Residues: CASSLRPDQHQHF.

This clonotype was recorded many times. The chain joins TRBV20-1 to TRBJ2-7; D may be TRBD1 (6 bases). Between the trimmed V and J ends, which lost 2 bases and 1 base, there was a span of 15 bases. The CDR3 consists of 15 residues. The V gene's germline CDR1 is DFQATT and CDR2 SNEGSKA (reference sequence). DNA of the CDR3: TGCAGTGCTAGAATAACAGGGTACGGATCCTACGAGCAGTACGTC. Its protein is CSARITGYGSYEQYV.

The chain uses TRBV9 and TRBJ2-5; 10 bases fit TRBD2. Germline lookup yields CDR1 SGDLS and CDR2 YYNGEE. V gave up 4 bases and J gave up 7 bases; unmatched junction bases: 7. The CDR3 runs 14 residues. In DNA form, the CDR3 reads TGTGCCAGCAGCCCTAGCGGGGGTCACGGGACCCAGTACTTC. The encoded protein is CASSPSGGHGTQYF.

The rearrangement joins TRBV9 to TRBJ2-1; unclear D gene. The ends were cut back, 2 bases at V and 8 bases at J, with 11 bases in the middle. CDR3 length equals 13 residues. Per germline, CDR1 SGDLS and CDR2 YYNGEE. The chain's CDR3 is CASSVEGRDEQFF. The CDR3 DNA reads as TGTGCCAGCAGCGTGGAAGGACGGGATGAGCAGTTCTTC. Drawing the rest from reference TRBV9 and TRBJ2-1, the complete variable domain is DSGVTQTPKHLITATGQRVTLRCSPRSGDLSVYWYQQSLDQGLQFLIQYYNGEERAKGNILERFSAQQFPDLHSELNLSSLELGDSALYFCASSVEGRDEQFFGPGTRLTVL.

This clonotype was picked up many times. The chain combines TRBV29-1 with TRBJ2-7, with 7 bases matching TRBD2. Germline V gene sequence: CDR1 SQVTM, CDR2 ANQGSEA. The V segment lost 0 bases and the J segment 9 bases; nucleotides outside the gene matches: 2. This CDR3 region has 11 residues. For the CDR3, the DNA is TGCAGCGTTGAAGATCGGGGGGTGCAGTACTTC. Amino acid sequence: CSVEDRGVQYF.

This clonotype turned up a few times. The chain employs TRBV4-3 and TRBJ2-3, with unresolved D. Germline lookup yields CDR1 LGHNA and CDR2 YSLEER. The CDR3 totals 17 residues. V lost 2 bases to trimming and J lost 2 bases, with 17 bases between them. The CDR3 nucleotides are TGCGCCAGCAGCCAAACGCTCCTCAGTCAAGACACAGATACGCAGTATTTT. Translated: CASSQTLLSQDTDTQYF.

V gene TRBV7-9 combines with J gene TRBJ2-6, with D tentatively TRBD1 (7 bases). V was cut by 5 bases and J by 1 base, with 15 bases left in between. The CDR3 contains 17 residues. Germline assignment: CDR1 SEHNR and CDR2 FQNEAQ (reference sequence). The chain's CDR3 is CASSGRDRRSGANVLTF. The CDR3 bases are TGTGCCAGCAGCGGGCGGGACAGAAGGTCTGGGGCCAACGTCCTGACTTTC.

This chain links TRBV9 with TRBJ2-1; D may correspond to TRBD1 or TRBD2 (5 bases each). The CDR3 spans 16 residues. Trimming shortened V by 3 bases and J by 4 bases, and 17 bases separated the two germline ends. Germline V gene sequence: CDR1 SGDLS, CDR2 YYNGEE. This CDR3 reads CASSAPRDQIYNEQFF. The CDR3 DNA sequence: TGTGCCAGCAGCGCCCCCCGGGACCAGATTTACAATGAGCAGTTCTTC. Full variable domain (remainder filled in from reference TRBV9 and TRBJ2-1): DSGVTQTPKHLITATGQRVTLRCSPRSGDLSVYWYQQSLDQGLQFLIQYYNGEERAKGNILERFSAQQFPDLHSELNLSSLELGDSALYFCASSAPRDQIYNEQFFGPGTRLTVL.

This clonotype was recorded a few times. This sequence joins TRBV4-1 and TRBJ1-3; D not resolved. There are 15 residues in the CDR3. With 4 bases removed from V and 0 bases from J, the gap between germline ends came to 10 bases. Germline assignment: CDR1 MGHRA and CDR2 YSYEKL. This chain's CDR3 is CASSPVSPSGNTIYF. The CDR3 bases are TGCGCCAGCAGCCCCGTTTCGCCCTCTGGAAACACCATATATTTT.

The chain couples TRBV20-1 to TRBJ1-2; D call uncertain. Germline V gene data show CDR1 as DFQATT and CDR2 as SNEGSKA (reference sequence). The CDR3 runs to 15 residues. V shed 0 bases and J shed 0 bases, with 11 bases lying between them. The CDR3 reads CSARDGQRTNYGYTF. For the CDR3, the DNA is TGCAGTGCTAGAGATGGTCAGAGAACTAACTATGGCTACACCTTC.

This clonotype was seen a few times. The chain has TRBV7-6 and TRBJ2-3; possible D gene TRBD2, 5 bases. The CDR3 loop spans 16 amino acids. The germline V gene has CDR1 SGHVS and CDR2 FNYEAQ. Between the trimmed V and J ends, which lost 1 base and 2 bases, there was a span of 13 bases. CDR3 coding DNA: TGTGCCAGCAGCTTAGTAGCGCGGGCTGACACAGATACGCAGTATTTT. Translating it yields CASSLVARADTDTQYF.

The chain recombines TRBV12-3 or TRBV12-4 with TRBJ2-7; D not certain. The CDR3 runs to 12 residues. Trimming left V 7 bases short and J 1 base short, with 8 bases between. CDR3 protein: CASTLRSYEQYV. CDR3 sequence (DNA): TGTGCCAGCACCTTAAGGTCCTACGAGCAGTACGTC.

This clonotype was seen repeatedly, ten times or more. The rearrangement uses TRBV5-1 and TRBJ2-7; no firm D call. The length of the CDR3 is 13 residues. V lost 4 bases and J 6 bases, leaving 14 bases between the germline ends. Germline V lookup: CDR1 SGHRS, CDR2 YFSETQ. The CDR3 loop reads CASSPSRRPEQYV. The DNA for the CDR3 is TGCGCCAGCAGCCCCAGTCGTCGCCCCGAGCAGTACGTC.

The sample holds a few counts of this clonotype. This chain joins TRBV7-9 and TRBJ2-7; unclear D gene. Germline V gene lookup returns CDR1 SEHNR and CDR2 FQNEAQ (reference sequence). Trimming cost V 4 bases and J 2 bases, with 9 bases left between them. The CDR3 totals 13 residues. CDR3 protein: CASSSARAYEQYV. CDR3 coding DNA: TGTGCCAGCAGCTCTGCCAGAGCCTACGAGCAGTACGTC.

This clonotype was seen a handful of times. J is TRBJ1-1 and V is TRBV10-3; D might be TRBD1 (6 bases). The CDR3 spans 13 residues. CDR1 is ENHRY and CDR2 is SYGVKD in the germline V gene. The V gene lost 6 bases and the J gene lost 5 bases, with 13 bases spanning the gap. CDR3 sequence: CAIRAPGVTEAFF. CDR3 nucleotides: TGTGCCATCAGGGCTCCAGGGGTGACTGAAGCTTTCTTT.

This clonotype occurred a few times. The CDR3 DNA sequence: TGCAGTGCGTCGGGACAGGGGAAGATTAGCTCTGGAAACACCATATATTTT. Protein product: CSASGQGKISSGNTIYF. The chain recombines TRBV20-1 with TRBJ1-3, with TRBD1 matching over 10 bases. The J segment lost 0 bases and the V segment lost 6 bases, leaving 11 bases of the junction unmatched. This CDR3 has 17 residues. Germline V CDR1 and CDR2: DFQATT, SNEGSKA (reference sequence).

This clonotype was seen at least ten times. This chain uses TRBV6-5 with TRBJ2-2, with D tentatively TRBD2 (6 bases). CDR3 length: 13 amino acids. V was pared by 8 bases and J by 3 bases, with 10 bases between. CDR1 MNHEY and CDR2 SVGAGI come from the germline V gene. The CDR3, as DNA: TGTGCCAGCTGGCGGGGAGACACCGGGGAGCTGTTTTTT. It yields the protein CASWRGDTGELFF.

There are a few counts of this clonotype. This rearrangement joins TRBV6-5 to TRBJ1-2; a weak D match, TRBD1 (6 bases). V was shortened by 6 bases and J by 5 bases, with 16 bases between the two germline ends. Germline assignment: CDR1 MNHEY and CDR2 SVGAGI. The CDR3 length is 14 residues. The CDR3 protein is CASSLPTGLYGYTF. DNA for the CDR3: TGTGCCAGCAGCCTGCCAACAGGGTTATATGGCTACACCTTC.